This TCR beta chain was captured in a study of shared clonotypes between healthy human individuals. In the original analysis: Quality scores were absent from the junction-only immunoSEQ sequences, so filtering differed. Only in-frame clones appear in the TCRdb table, and some are missing; sequencing was by immunoSEQ multiplex PCR. D and trimming were read from the DNA, whereas the V and J calls and clone size are those reported in that table. The sample holds 2 million to 2.5 million clones, roughly 91% seen once. Naive CD8 cells lacked CD45RO, underwent positive selection for CCR7 and left out terminally differentiated effector memory CD45RA+ cells. On this clone: Its target is unknown.

Study observations and caveats: Relative to their counterparts shared across all four donors, non-shared clonotypes exhibited diminished generation probabilities. Sampling was confined to blood; repertoires within tissues likely differ.

The V gene's germline CDR1 is SGDLS and CDR2 YYNGEE. Trimming took 4 bases from V and 3 from J; bases not matched to a gene: 12. CDR3 size: 18 residues. The origin of this receptor is a man younger than 30 in good health. Some clones in this sample may be carry-over from other donors' samples. J is TRBJ2-2 and V is TRBV9, with 10 bases matching TRBD2. Material: naive CD8+ T cells from PBMCs. The CDR3 region has the DNA TGTGCCAGCAGCCTCGACAGCGGGAGGGCTATCGACACCGGGGAGCTGTTTTTT. The encoded protein is CASSLDSGRAIDTGELFF. Full variable domain (outside the CDR3, taken from reference TRBV9 and TRBJ2-2): DSGVTQTPKHLITATGQRVTLRCSPRSGDLSVYWYQQSLDQGLQFLIQYYNGEERAKGNILERFSAQQFPDLHSELNLSSLELGDSALYFCASSLDSGRAIDTGELFFGEGSRLTVL.